The next 9 T cell receptor beta chains were all read from a single sample in a study of T cell changes during pregnancy in multiple sclerosis. Sequenced by immunoSEQ multiplex PCR; TCRdb stores in-frame clones only, minus some. The sample lists roughly 40,000 clones, over 85% seen once, with 1% to 1.5% in the top ten. Sample: peripheral blood, taken before pregnancy. The source is a female donor with multiple sclerosis, enrolled in a pregnancy study.

The chain uses TRBV19 and TRBJ1-2; TRBD1 agrees at 7 bases. The CDR3 extends over 19 amino acids. The V segment lost 1 base and the J segment 4 bases; nucleotides outside the gene matches: 18. CDR1 and CDR2 from the germline V gene are LNHDA and SQIVND (reference sequence). CDR3 sequence reads: CASSIGRANRGLGCYGYTF. CDR3 in DNA: TGTGCCAGTAGTATAGGGAGGGCGAACAGGGGATTAGGCTGCTATGGCTACACCTTC.

V usage is TRBV15 and J usage is TRBJ2-1, with 9 bases fitting TRBD1. CDR1 and CDR2 from the germline V gene are LNHNV and YYDKDF (reference sequence). J gave up 5 bases and V 1 base, and 3 bases lay outside the gene matches. The CDR3 has 15 residues. Here the CDR3 reads CATSRGGQGHNEQFF. CDR3 sequence (DNA): TGTGCCACCAGCAGAGGGGGACAGGGCCACAATGAGCAGTTCTTC.

This clone was seen only once. V and J are TRBV5-5 and TRBJ1-5; a possible D gene is TRBD1 (5 bases). Germline V gene lookup returns CDR1 SGHKS and CDR2 YYEKEE (reference sequence). Trimming shortened V by 3 bases and J by 4 bases, and 14 bases separated the two germline ends. The CDR3 loop spans 15 amino acids. In DNA, the CDR3 is TGTGCCAGCAGCTCGGGACTTTATAGGAATCAGCCCCAGCATTTT. Translating it yields CASSSGLYRNQPQHF.

This clone was recorded once. The V gene is TRBV7-3, the J gene TRBJ2-1; the match to TRBD2 covers 7 bases. CDR1 is SGHTA and CDR2 is FQGTGA in the germline V gene. The CDR3 extends over 12 amino acids. Unmatched junction bases numbered 2, after V lost 5 bases and J lost 7 bases. The CDR3 loop is CASSISGNEQFF. DNA of the CDR3: TGTGCCAGCAGCATTAGCGGGAATGAGCAGTTCTTC. The full variable domain, completed using reference TRBV7-3 and TRBJ2-1, is GAGVSQTPSNKVTEKGKYVELRCDPISGHTALYWYRQSLGQGPEFLIYFQGTGAADDSGLPNDRFFAVRPEGSVSTLKIQRTERGDSAVYLCASSISGNEQFFGPGTRLTVL.

This clone appeared once. The V and J genes are TRBV7-9 and TRBJ2-1, with 13 bases matching TRBD2. From germline, CDR1 is SEHNR and CDR2 FQNEAQ (reference sequence). With 5 bases clipped from V and 3 bases from J, the junction kept 7 bases outside the gene matches. CDR3 length equals 17 residues. CDR3 bases: TGTGCCAGCAGCCGTACTAGCGGGAGGGCCCTCTACAATGAGCAGTTCTTC. Amino acids: CASSRTSGRALYNEQFF.

The chain combines TRBV6-5 with TRBJ2-2, with D perhaps matching TRBD2 (5 bases). Germline CDR1 and CDR2: MNHEY and SVGAGI. Trimming took off 0 bases at V and 0 bases at J, with 8 bases between the two ends. This CDR3 is built from 16 residues. This CDR3 reads CASSYSMGANTGELFF. The CDR3, as DNA: TGTGCCAGCAGTTACTCGATGGGAGCGAACACCGGGGAGCTGTTTTTT.

Here the CDR3 reads CASSQDLGGGIGDTQYF. The CDR3 DNA is TGCGCCAGCAGCCAAGATCTTGGGGGAGGGATCGGGGATACGCAGTATTTT. The chain uses TRBV4-3 and TRBJ2-3; 7 nucleotides line up with TRBD2. CDR3 length: 17 residues. Germline V CDR1 and CDR2: LGHNA, YSLEER. The ends lost 0 bases at V and 6 bases at J; junction bases unmatched: 12.

This clone was detected only once. The chain employs TRBV10-3 and TRBJ2-4; 7 bases line up with TRBD2. Trimming cost V 2 bases and J 5 bases; bases outside gene matches: 3. Germline V gene sequence: CDR1 ENHRY, CDR2 SYGVKD. The CDR3 is made up of 14 amino acids. CDR3 bases: TGTGCCATCAGTGAGCCCCTAGCGGAAAACATTCAGTACTTC. This gives the protein CAISEPLAENIQYF.

V usage is TRBV10-3 and J usage is TRBJ2-1, with 8 bases matching TRBD2. CDR1 is ENHRY, CDR2 SYGVKD, per germline. This CDR3 comprises 14 residues. Unmatched junction bases numbered 5, after V lost 3 bases and J lost 7 bases. CDR3 DNA: TGTGCCATCAGTGAAACTAGCGGATTAAATGAGCAGTTCTTC. It encodes CAISETSGLNEQFF.